The 23 T cell receptor beta chains below were found in one sample sequenced in a study of CD8+CD57+ T cells in acquired aplastic anemia. Profiling of TCR beta VDJ combinations and CDR3 sequences used genomic DNA as template. TCRdb itself ran the reads through MiXCR, one entry per CDR3 protein. The table has about 400,000 distinct CDR3 sequences, 65% to 75% seen once. Sequenced sample: sorted CD4+, CD8+, or CD8+CD57+ T cells (not recorded which) from PBMCs. The receptors here all came from a human donor in good health, serving as a control.

The V call is TRBV5-5, the J call TRBJ1-2; D unclear. The CDR3 is 14 amino acids. V dropped 0 bases and J dropped 5 bases, with 11 bases sitting between them. Germline V gives CDR1 SGHKS, CDR2 YYEKEE (reference sequence). CDR3: CASSLEGRLYGYTF. For the CDR3, the DNA is TGTGCCAGCAGCTTGGAGGGTCGGCTTTATGGCTACACCTTC. The full variable domain, completed using reference TRBV5-5 and TRBJ1-2, is DAGVTQSPTHLIKTRGQQVTLRCSPISGHKSVSWYQQVLGQGPQFIFQYYEKEERGRGNFPDRFSARQFPNYSSELNVNALLLGDSALYLCASSLEGRLYGYTFGSGTRLTVV.

There are many counts of this clonotype. The rearrangement uses TRBV7-2 and TRBJ1-5, with unresolved D. Trimming stripped 1 base from V and 6 bases from J, with 7 bases between. Germline V gene data show CDR1 as SGHTA and CDR2 as FQGNSA. CDR3 length equals 13 residues. In nucleotides, the CDR3 is TGTGCCAGCAGCTTAGGGGAGGGTCAGCCCCAGCATTTT. This encodes CASSLGEGQPQHF.

This clonotype was seen many times. The rearrangement joins TRBV5-8 to TRBJ2-3; 7 bases match TRBD1. This CDR3 comprises 13 residues. Germline V gene data show CDR1 as SGHTS and CDR2 as YDEGEE. Trimming cost V 9 bases and J 1 base; bases outside gene matches: 5. The CDR3 DNA reads as TGTGCCATTCACAGGGGACGCACAGATACGCAGTATTTT. The encoded protein is CAIHRGRTDTQYF.

With respect to this clonotype: A read error is likely, as this CDR3 ends without the conserved phenylalanine or tryptophan. The V and J genes are TRBV19 and TRBJ1-1; D unclear. V dropped 8 bases and J dropped 4 bases, with 23 bases sitting between them. The germline V gene encodes CDR1 LNHDA and CDR2 SQIVND (reference sequence). There are 16 residues in the CDR3. The CDR3 DNA reads TGTGCCAGTCAGACCGGGAAGAATCTAGGTATCACTGAAGCTTTCCTT. It encodes CASQTGKNLGITEAFL.

This clonotype was observed many times. The chain uses TRBV30 and TRBJ1-3, with no clear D. The CDR3 contains 13 residues. With 5 bases removed from V and 4 bases from J, the gap between germline ends came to 12 bases. The germline gives CDR1 GTSNPN, CDR2 SVGIG (reference sequence). CDR3 protein: CAWERALGNTIYF. CDR3 nucleotide sequence: TGTGCCTGGGAACGGGCCCTAGGAAACACCATATATTTT.

This chain's CDR3 is CASSFNGQDPQPQHF. The CDR3 DNA is TGTGCCAGCAGTTTCAATGGACAGGACCCTCAGCCCCAGCATTTT. The chain carries TRBV12-3 or TRBV12-4 and TRBJ1-5; 7 nucleotides match TRBD1. There are 15 residues in the CDR3. The V segment lost 3 bases and the J segment 6 bases; nucleotides outside the gene matches: 8.

This sequence joins TRBV7-2 and TRBJ2-7; no reliable D call. With 5 bases removed from V and 0 bases from J, the gap between germline ends came to 11 bases. The CDR3 is 14 amino acids. Germline V lookup: CDR1 SGHTA, CDR2 FQGNSA. The CDR3 bases are TGTGCCAGCAGCGTACGCCCCAGCTCCTACGAGCAGTACTTC. Protein product: CASSVRPSSYEQYF. Full variable domain (missing parts from reference TRBV7-2 and TRBJ2-7): GAGVSQSPSNKVTEKGKDVELRCDPISGHTALYWYRQSLGQGLEFLIYFQGNSAPDKSGLPSDRFSAERTGGSVSTLTIQRTQQEDSAVYLCASSVRPSSYEQYFGPGTRLTVT.

Note on this clonotype: At one boundary the junction diverges from the germline segment, which might be a read error. The chain links TRBV7-3 to TRBJ2-1, with D unclear. Per germline, CDR1 SGHTA and CDR2 FQGTGA. The CDR3 sequence is 13 residues long. The CDR3: CASSFSVKNEQSF. The DNA for the CDR3 is TGTGCCAGCAGTTTCTCCGTGAAAAACGAGCAGTCCTTC.

Comment on this clonotype: One end of the junction does not line up with germline, which may come from a read error. V usage is TRBV5-8 and J usage is TRBJ1-5; D is unclear. The CDR3 length is 15 residues. The germline gives CDR1 SGHTS, CDR2 YDEGEE. The CDR3 protein is CASSLFDSSNQPQHF. CDR3 in DNA: TGCGCCAGCAGCCTTTTCGATAGCAGCAATCAGCCCCAGCATTTT.

This clonotype turned up a few times. The genes are TRBV2 and TRBJ1-2; 7 nucleotides line up with TRBD1. The germline gives CDR1 SNHLY, CDR2 FYNNEI. The CDR3 spans 13 residues. The junction had 5 bases not matched to a gene; V was cut back by 8 bases and J by 2 bases. The CDR3 loop is CASSGTVNYGYTF. DNA of the CDR3: TGTGCCAGCTCCGGGACAGTCAACTATGGCTACACCTTC.

The chain couples TRBV7-9 to TRBJ2-7, with D perhaps being TRBD1 or TRBD2 (5 bases each). This CDR3 is built from 15 residues. Trimming took 5 bases from V and 13 from J, leaving 27 bases between them. The germline V gene encodes CDR1 SEHNR and CDR2 FQNEAQ (reference sequence). CDR3 nucleotide sequence: TGTGCCAGCAGCCCGGGACCGTTCACAGATACGCAGTATTACTTC. This gives the protein CASSPGPFTDTQYYF.

This chain links TRBV2 with TRBJ1-1; TRBD1 might be the D (6 bases). The CDR3 has 14 residues. Germline CDR1 SNHLY, CDR2 FYNNEI. The germline V and J ends were trimmed by 3 bases and 14 bases, with 22 bases remaining between them. The CDR3 here is CASSEAETGPRRFF. The CDR3, as DNA: TGTGCCAGCAGTGAGGCCGAGACAGGTCCCCGGCGCTTCTTT.

In the case of this clonotype: Germline and junction disagree at one end, which may indicate a read error. The CDR3 sequence is CSVRGGAKLSQYF. The CDR3 DNA reads TGCAGTGTTAGAGGGGGCGCAAAACTGTCCCAGTACTTC. The rearrangement links TRBV20-1 to TRBJ2-5; 7 bases are a match to TRBD1. Germline CDR1 DFQATT, CDR2 SNEGSKA (reference sequence). This CDR3 is built from 13 residues.

Note on this clonotype: Sequence at one end of the junction differs from germline and may be a read error. The CDR3 nucleotides are TGTGCCAGCAGCATGGAGGGCCTCAACTACGAGGAGTACTTC. It encodes CASSMEGLNYEEYF. The chain employs TRBV7-2 and TRBJ2-7, with D possibly matching TRBD2 (6 bases). The V gene's germline CDR1 is SGHTA and CDR2 FQGNSA. This CDR3 has 14 residues.

This chain connects TRBV7-8 to TRBJ1-1; D uncertain. V shed 3 bases and J shed 0 bases, with 8 bases lying between them. This CDR3 has 14 residues. The V gene's germline CDR1 is SGHVS and CDR2 FQNEAQ. CDR3 sequence (DNA): TGTGCCAGCAGCTTCCGGACGGTGAACACTGAAGCTTTCTTT. As protein: CASSFRTVNTEAFF. The variable domain in full, with the rest retrieved from reference TRBV7-8 and TRBJ1-1, is GAGVSQSPRYKVAKRGQDVALRCDPISGHVSLFWYQQALGQGPEFLTYFQNEAQLDKSGLPSDRFFAERPEGSVSTLKIQRTQQEDSAVYLCASSFRTVNTEAFFGQGTRLTVV.

Remarks on this clonotype: A read error may account for a junction end that differs from germline. This rearrangement joins TRBV29-1 to TRBJ1-6, with unresolved D. The CDR3 totals 14 residues. Germline assignment: CDR1 SQVTM and CDR2 ANQGSEA. CDR3 protein: CSVQEGAEVSPLHF. DNA of the CDR3: TGCAGCGTTCAGGAGGGAGCCGAAGTGTCACCCCTCCATTTT.

The chain recombines TRBV9 with TRBJ2-1; possible D gene TRBD1, 6 bases. The V gene's germline CDR1 is SGDLS and CDR2 YYNGEE. The CDR3 has 16 amino acids. Trimming took off 3 bases at V and 11 bases at J, with 24 bases between the two ends. The chain's CDR3 is CASSDSAGDGNTKQFF. Here the CDR3 DNA reads TGTGCCAGCAGCGATTCGGCAGGGGATGGAAACACCAAGCAGTTCTTC.

The rearrangement uses TRBV11-3 and TRBJ2-2; D tentatively reads TRBD1 or TRBD2 (5 bases each). The CDR3 runs to 18 residues. Looked up from germline, CDR1 is SGHNT and CDR2 is YENEEA. Trimming cost V 5 bases and J 6 bases, with 25 bases left between them. Here the CDR3 reads CASSPGRGSPSIPGELFF. The CDR3 DNA reads TGTGCCAGCAGCCCTGGACGGGGCAGCCCATCGATTCCCGGGGAGCTGTTTTTT.

As concerns this clonotype: The junction shows a germline mismatch at one end, possibly a read error. V usage is TRBV7-6 and J usage is TRBJ1-5; a weak D match, TRBD1 (5 bases). The CDR3 is made up of 14 amino acids. CDR1 and CDR2 (germline): SGHVS, FNYEAQ. The CDR3 DNA reads as TGTGCCAGCAGCATGGTAGGGGAGAGTCAGGCCCAGCATTTT. Amino acid sequence: CASSMVGESQAQHF.

This clonotype was counted ten times or more. The chain is built from TRBV5-6 and TRBJ2-5; D call uncertain. The CDR3 covers 13 residues. The V and J ends lost 3 bases and 1 base respectively, with 7 bases between them. Germline CDR1 and CDR2: SGHDT and YYEEEE. DNA of the CDR3: TGTGCCAGCAGCTCCTATCCCCAAGAGACCCAGTACTTC. Its translation: CASSSYPQETQYF.

This rearrangement joins TRBV9 to TRBJ2-3, with D hard to call. V was clipped by 4 bases and J by 7 bases, with 25 bases between them. The CDR3 contains 17 residues. Germline assignment: CDR1 SGDLS and CDR2 YYNGEE. The CDR3 is CASSLVGSSTDTHTQYF. In DNA form, the CDR3 reads TGTGCCAGCAGCTTGGTTGGCAGCAGCACAGATACGCATACGCAGTATTTT.

This clonotype was seen at least ten times. The chain recombines TRBV9 with TRBJ1-6; D possibly corresponds to TRBD1 (5 bases). The CDR3 covers 14 residues. Trimming shortened V by 3 bases and J by 9 bases, and 13 bases separated the two germline ends. Germline V gene data show CDR1 as SGDLS and CDR2 as YYNGEE. The CDR3 coding sequence is TGTGCCAGCAGCGCCACCGGGACTAGTTCACCCCTCCACTTT. This translates into CASSATGTSSPLHF.

This clonotype was picked up one time. Given the absence of the conserved phenylalanine or tryptophan at the CDR3 end, a read error is likely. It is unclear where the CDR3 begins or ends on the DNA, so no DNA is shown, and the CDR3 is as TCRdb lists it. The chain uses TRBV9 and TRBJ2-1; the D call of TRBD2 is as the table states it, not checked on the DNA. Germline V gene data show CDR1 as SGDLS and CDR2 as YYNGEE. A total of 12 residues make up the CDR3, ends included. The CDR3 is CASSENLGRDYV.